This T cell receptor beta chain was found in a study of vaccination effects on CD4 cells after COVID-19. Sequenced by immunoSEQ multiplex PCR; TCRdb stores in-frame clones only, minus some. This table holds around 81,000 clones, around four fifths found once. The CDR3 loop spans 15 amino acids. The ends were cut back, 6 bases at V and 5 bases at J, with 16 bases in the middle. Germline CDR1 reads MDHEN; CDR2 reads SYDVKM. Within the ViraFEST assay, antigen-specific CD4+ T cells underwent expansion with viral peptide pools prior to sequencing. Following 10 days of culture, CD4+ T cells were isolated. Each person got two doses of an mRNA SARS-CoV-2 vaccine, BNT162b2 or mRNA-1273. Supplemented with 8.5 to 10 IU/ml IL-2 and around 10 ug/ml peptides, fewer than 2.5 million PBMC per well were kept in culture. As regards this clone: Its antigen remains unknown.

The sequence was obtained from a human donor who received a COVID-19 vaccine. The rearrangement uses TRBV28 and TRBJ1-4, with D possibly being TRBD1 (6 bases). Specimen: CD4+ T cells from PBMCs cultured with HCoV-OC43 spike peptides, collected after COVID-19 vaccination. Subset reported: HCoV-OC43 spike overlapping peptide pool stimulation. The CDR3 DNA follows: TGTGCCAGCAGCAAATCCGGGACACAAAATGAAAAACTGTTTTTT. Translating it yields CASSKSGTQNEKLFF.